The 25 T cell receptor beta chains in this list originate from one sample, sequenced in a study of cytomegalovirus exposure and HLA in healthy donors. PCR amplification relied on 60 Vbeta primers (plus 13 Jbeta primers). Only in-frame clones appear in the TCRdb table, and some are missing; sequencing was by immunoSEQ multiplex PCR. The repertoire consists of 100,000 to 150,000 clones, with around 80% occurring once and the leading ten covering roughly 2%. Sequencing was carried out using PBMCs. These TCRs come from a man aged 45-65 years in good health and CMV-seronegative.

J is TRBJ1-3 and V is TRBV7-6; TRBD1 agrees at 8 bases. The CDR3 spans 16 residues. V lost 1 base to trimming and J lost 3 bases; unmatched junction nucleotides: 5. The germline V gene has CDR1 SGHVS and CDR2 FNYEAQ. CDR3 loop: CASSLEARGLGNTIYF. Here the CDR3 DNA reads TGTGCCAGCAGCTTAGAGGCCAGGGGGCTTGGAAACACCATATATTTT.

DNA for the CDR3: TGTGCCTGGGCTAGCGGGGGGGGCGGAGAGACCCAGTACTTC. This sequence encodes CAWASGGGGETQYF. V gene TRBV30 combines with J gene TRBJ2-5; 12 bases agree with TRBD2. The CDR3 is 14 residues long. V dropped 5 bases and J dropped 4; count of bases not matched to a gene: 5. Germline loops: CDR1 GTSNPN, CDR2 SVGIG (reference sequence).

Worth noting for this clone: This sample includes further DNA sequences coding for the same CDR3. The genes are TRBV19 and TRBJ1-5, with D perhaps TRBD1 (5 bases). The CDR3 runs to 14 residues. Germline values: CDR1 LNHDA, CDR2 SQIVND (reference sequence). The V end lost 2 bases, the J end lost 3 bases, and 8 bases lay between the germline ends. Here the CDR3 reads CASSIRQTNQPQHF. CDR3 DNA: TGTGCCAGTAGTATAAGACAGACCAATCAGCCCCAGCATTTT.

This chain connects TRBV7-9 to TRBJ2-5, with D uncertain. This CDR3 is built from 12 residues. Germline V CDR1 and CDR2: SEHNR, FQNEAQ (reference sequence). V was pared by 5 bases and J by 2 bases, with 6 bases between. For the CDR3, the DNA is TGTGCCAGCAGCACACCGCAAGAGACCCAGTACTTC. Its protein is CASSTPQETQYF. The whole variable domain, filled in from reference TRBV7-9 and TRBJ2-5, reads DTGVSQNPRHKITKRGQNVTFRCDPISEHNRLYWYRQTLGQGPEFLTYFQNEAQLEKSRLLSDRFSAERPKGSFSTLEIQRTEQGDSAMYLCASSTPQETQYFGPGTRLLVL.

V gene TRBV5-4 combines with J gene TRBJ2-5; 10 bases align to TRBD2. From germline, CDR1 is SGHNT and CDR2 YYREEE (reference sequence). V dropped 0 bases and J dropped 5; count of bases not matched to a gene: 4. The CDR3 covers 15 residues. CDR3 region: CASSLASGGLETQYF. CDR3 bases: TGTGCCAGCAGCTTGGCTAGCGGGGGTTTGGAGACCCAGTACTTC.

The V call is TRBV7-9, the J call TRBJ1-1, with 7 bases matching TRBD1. This CDR3 spans 14 amino acids. Trimming at V came to 4 bases and at J to 6 bases, leaving 8 bases not matched to a gene. The germline CDR1 and CDR2 sequences are SEHNR and FQNEAQ (reference sequence). The CDR3 loop reads CASSWQGGEAEAFF. In nucleotides, the CDR3 is TGTGCCAGCAGCTGGCAGGGGGGTGAAGCTGAAGCTTTCTTT.

V usage is TRBV5-4 and J usage is TRBJ1-2; TRBD1 matches 7 bases. V lost 3 bases, J lost 0 bases, and 14 bases stayed unmatched. The CDR3 is 18 residues long. Germline CDR1 reads SGHNT; CDR2 reads YYREEE (reference sequence). The CDR3 nucleotides read TGTGCCAGCAGCTCGTACTCAGGGGGAGGAGGGCCTAACTATGGCTACACCTTC. Its protein is CASSSYSGGGGPNYGYTF.

Details on this clone: At one boundary the junction diverges from the germline segment, which might be a read error. This sequence joins TRBV15 and TRBJ2-7; 10 positions match TRBD1. CDR1 is LNHNV, CDR2 YYDKDF, per germline (reference sequence). CDR3 size: 17 residues. Written as DNA, the CDR3 is TGTGCCACCAGCAGAGGATTACCGGGACAGGGGCGCAACGAGCAGCACTTC. Translation: CATSRGLPGQGRNEQHF.

V usage is TRBV5-6 and J usage is TRBJ1-4; D perhaps matches TRBD1 (5 bases). The V gene's germline CDR1 is SGHDT and CDR2 YYEEEE. This CDR3 has 14 residues. Trimming took 3 bases from V and 4 from J, leaving 10 bases between them. DNA of the CDR3: TGTGCCAGCAGCTCGAAGGGGATTAATGAAAAACTGTTTTTT. Translating it yields CASSSKGINEKLFF. The entire variable domain, with the rest obtained from reference TRBV5-6 and TRBJ1-4, is as follows: DAGVTQSPTHLIKTRGQQVTLRCSPKSGHDTVSWYQQALGQGPQFIFQYYEEEERQRGNFPDRFSGHQFPNYSSELNVNALLLGDSALYLCASSSKGINEKLFFGSGTQLSVL.

V and J are TRBV9 and TRBJ2-1, with TRBD2 matching over 8 bases. CDR3 length: 15 amino acids. Germline-derived CDR1 and CDR2 are SGDLS and YYNGEE. V trimming: 2 bases; J trimming: 6 bases; junction bases outside the gene matches: 7. In DNA form, the CDR3 reads TGTGCCAGCAGCGTGGGGGGGCGGGGGGTCAATGAGCAGTTCTTC. This encodes CASSVGGRGVNEQFF.

This clone was seen a single time. The chain couples TRBV4-2 to TRBJ1-1; D remains unclear. Germline CDR1 LGHNA, CDR2 YNFKEQ. V was cut by 0 bases and J by 2 bases, with 10 bases left in between. This CDR3 comprises 15 residues. Here the CDR3 reads CASSQEATVNTEAFF. The CDR3 bases are TGTGCCAGCAGCCAAGAAGCCACGGTCAACACTGAAGCTTTCTTT.

The rearrangement links TRBV5-4 to TRBJ2-6; D uncertain. There are 17 residues in the CDR3. Germline CDR1 is SGHNT and CDR2 is YYREEE (reference sequence). With 4 bases removed from V and 2 bases from J, the gap between germline ends came to 16 bases. The CDR3 DNA follows: TGTGCCAGCAGCCAATTTGACCCCCTAGCTGGGGCCAACGTCCTGACTTTC. Its translation: CASSQFDPLAGANVLTF.

The chain employs TRBV30 and TRBJ1-2; tentatively, D is TRBD1 (5 bases). This CDR3 spans 13 amino acids. The V gene's germline CDR1 is GTSNPN and CDR2 SVGIG (reference sequence). V was cut by 7 bases and J by 2 bases, with 14 bases left in between. CDR3: CAFQGTSNYGYTF. In nucleotides, the CDR3 is TGTGCCTTCCAGGGCACCTCAAACTATGGCTACACCTTC.

The V and J genes are TRBV4-1 and TRBJ1-6; 9 positions match TRBD1. From germline, CDR1 is MGHRA and CDR2 YSYEKL. The CDR3 loop spans 16 amino acids. Unmatched junction bases numbered 8, after V lost 1 base and J lost 10 bases. The CDR3 region is CASSQVGTGNGSPLHF. The CDR3 DNA reads as TGCGCCAGCAGCCAAGTAGGGACAGGGAATGGGTCACCCCTCCACTTT.

This clone came up a few times. The rearrangement uses TRBV5-4 and TRBJ1-5; 8 nucleotides agree with TRBD1. CDR3 length equals 14 residues. Germline values: CDR1 SGHNT, CDR2 YYREEE (reference sequence). The J segment lost 7 bases and the V segment lost 4 bases, leaving 7 bases of the junction unmatched. The CDR3 DNA is TGTGCCAGCAGCCAGGACAGGGAACAACAGCCCCAGCATTTT. As protein: CASSQDREQQPQHF.

This clone appeared a single time. J is TRBJ1-1 and V is TRBV20-1; D call uncertain. V was trimmed by 1 base and J by 6 bases, leaving 6 bases between them. This CDR3 is 11 amino acids long. Germline V lookup: CDR1 DFQATT, CDR2 SNEGSKA (reference sequence). In nucleotides, the CDR3 is TGCAGTGCTAGAGCGTGGCCTGAAGCTTTCTTT. This codes for CSARAWPEAFF.

The chain has TRBV19 and TRBJ1-2; the D gene is possibly TRBD1 (6 bases). Trimming stripped 5 bases from V and 0 bases from J, with 13 bases between. Germline V gives CDR1 LNHDA, CDR2 SQIVND (reference sequence). The CDR3 is 15 residues long. In nucleotides, the CDR3 is TGTGCCAGTAGTTCCTGGACAGAAGCTAACTATGGCTACACCTTC. Amino acid sequence: CASSSWTEANYGYTF.

V is TRBV5-1 and J is TRBJ2-5; 12 positions agree with TRBD2. The J call is in doubt because the DNA end fits TRBJ2-7 better. Germline-derived CDR1 and CDR2 are SGHRS and YFSETQ. The CDR3 loop spans 16 amino acids. The CDR3 loop reads CASSLSGLAGSYEQYF. DNA for the CDR3: TGCGCCAGCAGCCTATCGGGACTAGCGGGCTCCTACGAGCAGTACTTC.

V and J are TRBV6-5 and TRBJ2-5; 10 bases match TRBD1. The CDR3 consists of 15 residues. The germline V gene encodes CDR1 MNHEY and CDR2 SVGAGI. Trimming took 0 bases from V and 6 from J; bases not matched to a gene: 4. CDR3 bases: TGTGCCAGCAGTTACTCGGGACAGGGGACGAAGACCCAGTACTTC. Its protein product is CASSYSGQGTKTQYF.

Concerning this clone itself: A read error may produce the germline difference seen at one junction end. The rearrangement uses TRBV5-1 and TRBJ1-6; 7 bases align to TRBD1. Germline V CDR1 and CDR2: SGHRS, YFSETQ. The CDR3 sequence is 14 residues long. CDR3 loop: CASSLDRPTGSLAF. The CDR3 coding sequence is TGCGCCAGCAGCTTGGATCGACCGACAGGGTCCCTTGCCTTT.

The CDR3 region is CASSELAGSAYEQYF. For the CDR3, the DNA is TGTGCCAGCAGCGAACTAGCGGGCTCAGCCTACGAGCAGTACTTC. The J gene is TRBJ2-7, the V gene TRBV7-3; 9 nucleotides match TRBD2. Losses at the gene ends were 5 bases for V and 2 bases for J; bases not matched to a gene: 7. CDR1 is SGHTA, CDR2 FQGTGA, per germline. The CDR3 runs to 15 residues.

The CDR3 is CASSALTEYNEQFF. Here the CDR3 DNA reads TGCGCCAGCAGCGCTCTGACAGAATACAATGAGCAGTTCTTC. This sequence joins TRBV5-1 and TRBJ2-1; weak D call: TRBD1 (5 bases). The V and J ends lost 4 bases and 4 bases respectively, with 12 bases between them. Germline V gives CDR1 SGHRS, CDR2 YFSETQ. The CDR3 totals 14 residues. Drawing the rest from reference TRBV5-1 and TRBJ2-1, the complete variable domain is KAGVTQTPRYLIKTRGQQVTLSCSPISGHRSVSWYQQTPGQGLQFLFEYFSETQRNKGNFPGRFSGRQFSNSRSEMNVSTLELGDSALYLCASSALTEYNEQFFGPGTRLTVL.

The V call is TRBV5-6, the J call TRBJ1-3; the D gene is possibly TRBD1 (5 bases). CDR3 length: 14 amino acids. In germline, CDR1 is SGHDT, CDR2 YYEEEE. V shed 4 bases and J shed 0 bases, with 8 bases lying between them. The CDR3 reads CASSLGDSGNTIYF. As DNA, the CDR3 is TGTGCCAGCAGCCTAGGGGACTCTGGAAACACCATATATTTT.

The rearrangement links TRBV18 to TRBJ1-1, with unresolved D. CDR3 length: 13 amino acids. Trimming cost V 7 bases and J 1 base, with 10 bases left between them. Germline assignment: CDR1 KGHSH and CDR2 LQKENI. The CDR3 nucleotides are TGTGCCAGCTTGTCCCGGAGGAACACTGAAGCTTTCTTT. It translates to CASLSRRNTEAFF.

This chain links TRBV27 with TRBJ1-6; no firm D call. V lost 3 bases and J 9 bases, leaving 6 bases between the germline ends. In germline, CDR1 is MNHEY, CDR2 SMNVEV (reference sequence). The CDR3 contains 12 residues. The CDR3 DNA sequence: TGTGCCAGCAGTTTTGCGGGTTCACCCCTCCACTTT. Translating gives CASSFAGSPLHF.